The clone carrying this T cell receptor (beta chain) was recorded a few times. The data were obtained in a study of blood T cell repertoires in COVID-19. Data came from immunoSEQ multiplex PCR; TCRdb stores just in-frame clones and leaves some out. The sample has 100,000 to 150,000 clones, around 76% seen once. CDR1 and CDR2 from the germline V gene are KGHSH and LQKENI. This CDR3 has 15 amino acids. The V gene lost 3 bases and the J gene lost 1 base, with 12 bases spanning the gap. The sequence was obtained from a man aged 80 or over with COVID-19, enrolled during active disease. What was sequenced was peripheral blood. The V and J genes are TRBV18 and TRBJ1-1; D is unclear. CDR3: CASSPTSSPNTEAFF. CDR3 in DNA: TGTGCCAGCTCACCTACGAGTTCTCCGAACACTGAAGCTTTCTTT.